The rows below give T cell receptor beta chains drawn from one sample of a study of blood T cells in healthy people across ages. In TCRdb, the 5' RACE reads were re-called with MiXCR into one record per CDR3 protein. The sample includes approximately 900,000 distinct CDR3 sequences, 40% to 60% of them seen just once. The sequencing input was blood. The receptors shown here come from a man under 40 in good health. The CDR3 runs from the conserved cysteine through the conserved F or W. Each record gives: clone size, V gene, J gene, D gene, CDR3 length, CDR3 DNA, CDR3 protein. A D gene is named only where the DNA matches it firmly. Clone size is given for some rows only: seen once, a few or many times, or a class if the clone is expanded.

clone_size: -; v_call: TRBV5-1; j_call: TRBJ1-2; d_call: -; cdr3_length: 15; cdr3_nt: TGCGCCAGCAGCAAGGACCGGGACCGAAACTATGGCTACACCTTC; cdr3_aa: CASSKDRDRNYGYTF
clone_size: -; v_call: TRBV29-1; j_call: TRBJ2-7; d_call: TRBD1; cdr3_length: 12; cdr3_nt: TGCAGCGTAGAAAAGACAGGGGCCGAGCAGTACTTC; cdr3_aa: CSVEKTGAEQYF
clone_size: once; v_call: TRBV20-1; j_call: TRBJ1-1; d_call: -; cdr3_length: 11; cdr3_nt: TGCAGTGCCCTACAAAGGGACGTGGCTTTCTTT; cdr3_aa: CSALQRDVAFF
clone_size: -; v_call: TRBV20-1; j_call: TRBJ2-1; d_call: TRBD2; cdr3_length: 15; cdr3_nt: TGCAGTGCTAGGAAGCGGGAGGGTTCGGGCGATGAGCAGTTCTTC; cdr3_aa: CSARKREGSGDEQFF
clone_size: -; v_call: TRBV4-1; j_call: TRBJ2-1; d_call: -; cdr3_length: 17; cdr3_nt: TGCGCCAGCAGCCAAGGTTCCTTTGCCCTATCTTACAATGAGCAGTTCTTC; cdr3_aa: CASSQGSFALSYNEQFF
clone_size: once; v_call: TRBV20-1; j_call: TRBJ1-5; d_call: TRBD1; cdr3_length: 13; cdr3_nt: TGCAGTGCCCTCAGGACAGGCAATCGGCCCCAGCATTTT; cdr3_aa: CSALRTGNRPQHF
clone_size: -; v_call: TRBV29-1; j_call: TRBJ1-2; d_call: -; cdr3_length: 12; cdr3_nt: TGCAGCGTTGGGGGGAATCGCTATGGCTACACCTTC; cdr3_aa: CSVGGNRYGYTF
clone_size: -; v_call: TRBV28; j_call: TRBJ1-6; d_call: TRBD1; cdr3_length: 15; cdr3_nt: TGTGCCAGCAGTTTTTCTGGGACAGAGAATTCACCCCTCCACTTT; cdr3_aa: CASSFSGTENSPLHF
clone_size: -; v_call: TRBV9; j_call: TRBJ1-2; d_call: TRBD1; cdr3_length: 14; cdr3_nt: TGTGCCAGCAGCGTAGACGGACAGGGAACCGGCTACACCTTC; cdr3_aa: CASSVDGQGTGYTF
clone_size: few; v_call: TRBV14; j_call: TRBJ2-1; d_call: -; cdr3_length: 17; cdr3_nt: TGTGCCAGCAGCCCCATAGCCTGGCGGGGGCAAGACAATGAGCAGTTCTTC; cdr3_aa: CASSPIAWRGQDNEQFF
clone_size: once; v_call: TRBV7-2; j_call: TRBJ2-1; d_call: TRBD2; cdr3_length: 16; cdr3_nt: TGTGCCAGCAGCGTGGGACTAGCGGGGGGGCTGAATGAGCAGTTCTTC; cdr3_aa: CASSVGLAGGLNEQFF
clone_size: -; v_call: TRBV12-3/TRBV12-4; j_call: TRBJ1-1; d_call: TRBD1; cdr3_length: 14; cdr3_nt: TGTGCCAGCAGTTCCGGACAGGGGAACACTGAAGTTTTCTTT; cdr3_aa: CASSSGQGNTEVFF
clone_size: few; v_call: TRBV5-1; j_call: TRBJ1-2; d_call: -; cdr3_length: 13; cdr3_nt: TGCGCCAGCAGCTTGGATCAGAGCTATGGCTACACCTTC; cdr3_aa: CASSLDQSYGYTF
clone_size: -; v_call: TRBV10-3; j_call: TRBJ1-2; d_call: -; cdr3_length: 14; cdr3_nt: TGTGCCATCAGTGAGTCGTATAATAACTATGGCTACACCTTC; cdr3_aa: CAISESYNNYGYTF
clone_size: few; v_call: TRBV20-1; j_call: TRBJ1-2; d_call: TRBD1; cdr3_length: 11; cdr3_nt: TGCAGTGCGGGGACAGATTATGGCTACACCTTC; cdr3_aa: CSAGTDYGYTF
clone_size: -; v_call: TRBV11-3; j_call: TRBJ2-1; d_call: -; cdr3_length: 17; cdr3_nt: TGTGCCAGCAGCGCCGTCATGACCGGCCCTTCATACAATGAGCAGTTCTTC; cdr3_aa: CASSAVMTGPSYNEQFF
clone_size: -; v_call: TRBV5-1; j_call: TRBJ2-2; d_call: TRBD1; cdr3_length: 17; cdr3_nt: TGCGCCAGCAGCTTGGTACCGGGACAGGGATCCACCGGGGAGCTGTTTTTT; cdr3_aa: CASSLVPGQGSTGELFF
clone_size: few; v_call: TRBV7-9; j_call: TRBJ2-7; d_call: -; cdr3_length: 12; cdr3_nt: TGTGCCAGCAGCGATACACCTTACGAGCAGTACTTC; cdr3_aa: CASSDTPYEQYF
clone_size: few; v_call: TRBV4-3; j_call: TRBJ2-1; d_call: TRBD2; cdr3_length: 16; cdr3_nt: TGCGCCAGCAGCCAAGTGGGGGGGATCTCCTACAATGAGCAGTTCTTC; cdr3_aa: CASSQVGGISYNEQFF
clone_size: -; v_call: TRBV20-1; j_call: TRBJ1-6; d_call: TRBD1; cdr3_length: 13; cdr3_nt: TGCAGTGCTGCGGGACAGGGCGACTCACCCCTCCACTTT; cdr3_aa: CSAAGQGDSPLHF
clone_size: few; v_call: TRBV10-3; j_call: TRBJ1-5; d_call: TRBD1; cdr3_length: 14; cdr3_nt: TGTGCCATCAGCGAGACAGGGATCAATCAGCCCCAGCATTTT; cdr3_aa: CAISETGINQPQHF
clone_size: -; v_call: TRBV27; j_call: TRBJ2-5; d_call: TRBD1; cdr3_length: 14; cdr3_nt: TGTGCCAGTTCGGAGGCAGGGGGAAAAGAGACCCAGTACTTC; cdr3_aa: CASSEAGGKETQYF
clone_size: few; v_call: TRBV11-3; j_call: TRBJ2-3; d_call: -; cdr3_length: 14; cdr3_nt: TGTGCCAGCAGCTTAGATCTAGGGCAAGATACGCAGTATTTT; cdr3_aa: CASSLDLGQDTQYF
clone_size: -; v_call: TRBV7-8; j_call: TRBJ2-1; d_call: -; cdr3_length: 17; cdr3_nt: TGTGCCAGCAGCTTAGCCAGGCTAGCGAGCTCCTACAATGAGCAGTTCTTC; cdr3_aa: CASSLARLASSYNEQFF
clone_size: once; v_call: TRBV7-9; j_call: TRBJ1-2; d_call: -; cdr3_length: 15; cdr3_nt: TGTGCCAGCAGCTTAGCGGGGAGGGGCTACTATGGCTACACCTTC; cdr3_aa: CASSLAGRGYYGYTF
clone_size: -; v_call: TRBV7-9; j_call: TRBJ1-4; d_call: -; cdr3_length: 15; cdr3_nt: TGTGCCAGCAGCTTTACGGACGGCAGGGGAGAAAAACTGTTTTTT; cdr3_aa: CASSFTDGRGEKLFF
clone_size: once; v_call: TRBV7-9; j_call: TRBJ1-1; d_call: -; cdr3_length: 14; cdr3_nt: TGTGCCAGCAGCTTAGCGGGACACAACACTGAAGCTTTCTTT; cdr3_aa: CASSLAGHNTEAFF
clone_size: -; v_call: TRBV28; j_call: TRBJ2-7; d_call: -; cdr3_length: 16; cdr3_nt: TGTGCCAGCAGTTTTTTAGGCTCTGCAGGGGGGGACGAGCAGTACTTC; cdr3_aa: CASSFLGSAGGDEQYF
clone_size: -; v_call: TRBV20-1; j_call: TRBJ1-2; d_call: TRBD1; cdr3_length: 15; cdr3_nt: TGCAGTGCTAGAGATAGACAGACAGGGAACCGTGGCTACACCTTC; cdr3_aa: CSARDRQTGNRGYTF
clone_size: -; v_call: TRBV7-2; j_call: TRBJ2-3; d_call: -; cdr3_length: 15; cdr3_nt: TGTGCCAGCAGCCCCGGCGGAATACGCACAGATACGCAGTATTTT; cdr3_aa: CASSPGGIRTDTQYF
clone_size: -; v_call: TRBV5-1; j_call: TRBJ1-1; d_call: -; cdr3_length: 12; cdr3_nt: TGCGCCAGCAGCCCGTGGGGGCCTGAAGCTTTCTTT; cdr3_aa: CASSPWGPEAFF
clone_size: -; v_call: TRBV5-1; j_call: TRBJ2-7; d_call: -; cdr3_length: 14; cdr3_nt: TGCGCCAGCAGCTTGGGCGCAGAGATTTACGAGCAGTACTTC; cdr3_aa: CASSLGAEIYEQYF
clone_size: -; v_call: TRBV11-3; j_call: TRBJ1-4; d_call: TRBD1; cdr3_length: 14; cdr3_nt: TGTGCCAGCAGCCAGGGACAGGGGAGTGAAAAACTGTTTTTT; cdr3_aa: CASSQGQGSEKLFF
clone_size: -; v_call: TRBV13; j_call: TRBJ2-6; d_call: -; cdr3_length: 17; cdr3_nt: TGTGCCAGCAGCCCGCGGACGGATAGCTCTGGGGCCAACGTCCTGACTTTC; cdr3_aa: CASSPRTDSSGANVLTF
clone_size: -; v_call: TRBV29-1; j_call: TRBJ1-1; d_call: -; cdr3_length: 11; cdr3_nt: TGCAGCTCAAAGGGAAACACTGAAGCTTTCTTT; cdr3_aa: CSSKGNTEAFF
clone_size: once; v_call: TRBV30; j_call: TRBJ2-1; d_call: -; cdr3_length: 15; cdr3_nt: TGTGCCTGGAGTGGGGGTGCGGGGAATTACAATGAGCAGTTCTTC; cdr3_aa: CAWSGGAGNYNEQFF
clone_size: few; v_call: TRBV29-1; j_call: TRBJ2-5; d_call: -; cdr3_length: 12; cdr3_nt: TGCAGCGTTTCAGGGGAGTGGGAGACCCAGTACTTC; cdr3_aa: CSVSGEWETQYF
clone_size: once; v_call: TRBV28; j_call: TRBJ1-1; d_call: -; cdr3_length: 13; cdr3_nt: TGTGCCAGCAGTCGGGGAGGGAAAAATGAAGCTTTCTTT; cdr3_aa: CASSRGGKNEAFF
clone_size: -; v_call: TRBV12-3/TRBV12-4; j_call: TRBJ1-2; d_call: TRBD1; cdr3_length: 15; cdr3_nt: TGTGCCAGCAGTTTACGAGGACAGGGGAACTATGGCTACACCTTC; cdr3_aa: CASSLRGQGNYGYTF
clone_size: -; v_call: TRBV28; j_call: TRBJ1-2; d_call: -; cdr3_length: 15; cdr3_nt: TGTGCCAGCAGCCCTATGGGGGAGGGCAACTATGGCTACACCTTC; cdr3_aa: CASSPMGEGNYGYTF
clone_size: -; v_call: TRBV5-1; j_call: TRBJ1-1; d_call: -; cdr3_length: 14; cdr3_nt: TGCGCCAGCAGCTTCCGAGATCTGAACACTGAAGCTTTCTTT; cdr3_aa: CASSFRDLNTEAFF
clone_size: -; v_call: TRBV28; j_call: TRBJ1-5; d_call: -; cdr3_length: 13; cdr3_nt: TGTGCCAGCAGTTTGGGGGGTAAACAGCCCCAGCATTTT; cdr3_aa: CASSLGGKQPQHF
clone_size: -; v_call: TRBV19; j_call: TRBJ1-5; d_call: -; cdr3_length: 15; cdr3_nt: TGTGCCAGTAGTATAGATCAGGCTAGCAATCAGCCCCAGCATTTT; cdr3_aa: CASSIDQASNQPQHF
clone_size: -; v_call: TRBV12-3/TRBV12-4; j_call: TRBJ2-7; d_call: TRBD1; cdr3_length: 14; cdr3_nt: TGTGCCAGCAGTTTTCAGGGGGCCTCCCACGAGCAGTACTTC; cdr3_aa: CASSFQGASHEQYF
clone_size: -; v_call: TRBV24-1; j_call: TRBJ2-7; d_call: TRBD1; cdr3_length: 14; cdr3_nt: TGTGCCACCAGGGGACAGGGGGGCTACAATGAGCAGTACTTC; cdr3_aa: CATRGQGGYNEQYF
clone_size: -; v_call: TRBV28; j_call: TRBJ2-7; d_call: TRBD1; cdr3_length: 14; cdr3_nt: TGTGCCAGCGGGACGGGACAGGGCACCTACGAGCAGTACTTC; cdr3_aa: CASGTGQGTYEQYF